These 3 T cell receptor beta chains came from one sample sequenced in a study of T cells after yellow fever vaccination. From the 5' RACE reads, TCRdb called clonotypes with MiXCR, one entry per CDR3 protein. The data hold about 300,000 distinct CDR3 sequences, with 8.7% observed a single time. The sequenced sample was CD4+ T cells sorted from PBMCs, obtained 5 days after the yellow fever booster vaccination. The receptors stem from a man between 18 and 29 years old who received the YFV17D yellow fever vaccine.

This clonotype was recorded a few times. J is TRBJ2-2 and V is TRBV5-1; D uncertain. This CDR3 is 13 amino acids long. Between the trimmed V and J ends, which lost 4 bases and 7 bases, there was a span of 11 bases. Germline CDR1 SGHRS, CDR2 YFSETQ. In DNA form, the CDR3 reads TGCGCCAGCAGCCTGGGTAATGACGGGGAGCTGTTTTTT. Translation gives CASSLGNDGELFF.

There are a few counts of this clonotype. The chain has TRBV24-1 and TRBJ2-7; D not resolved. V shed 8 bases and J shed 0 bases, with 10 bases lying between them. In germline, CDR1 is KGHDR, CDR2 SFDVKD. This CDR3 spans 13 amino acids. CDR3 protein: CATTPPGSYEQYF. DNA of the CDR3: TGTGCCACCACCCCCCCAGGCTCCTACGAGCAGTACTTC.

The rearrangement links TRBV29-1 to TRBJ1-5; weak D call: TRBD1 (6 bases). The CDR3 length is 14 residues. The ends were cut back, 3 bases at V and 1 base at J, with 10 bases in the middle. Germline lookup yields CDR1 SQVTM and CDR2 ANQGSEA. The CDR3 region has the DNA TGCAGCGTTGACACAGGGTCAAGCAATCAGCCCCAGCATTTT. Residues: CSVDTGSSNQPQHF.